This T cell receptor (beta chain) was identified during a study of tumor and adjacent non-tumor tissue in lung cancer (dated by TCRdb to the late 2010s). General notes on the study: The cohort included about a dozen adenocarcinoma, a couple of squamous cell carcinoma and 1 small cell lung cancer patients. The study compared bulk TCRbeta repertoires from lung tumor tissue and matched distant non-tumor lung tissue of some 14 lung cancer patients. The 15 or so patients were aged roughly 31 to 80 years, included around 10 men and 5 women, and had TNM stage I to III disease. TCRbeta CDR3 sequencing was performed on thirty paired specimens, with one tumor sample and one normal lung sample collected per patient. A total of some 130,000,000 productive TCRbeta reads were generated by sequencing, corresponding to an average of about 4.17 million reads per sample.

About this clonotype: This clone's antigen is unknown. Just one base apart from a much larger clone, this may be a read error.

The germline V gene (reference sequence) yields SEHNR for CDR1 and FQNEAQ for CDR2. The CDR3 numbers 16 residues from cysteine through phenylalanine. The sequence is cut down to CDR3 DNA, 48 bases in frame from base 1. Broader findings and caveats from the paper: Younger patients had significantly higher TCR diversity, and higher tumor TCR diversity was associated with shorter overall and disease-free survival. The top 100 clones made up a significantly larger cumulative share of the repertoire in normal lung than in tumor tissue. Significantly higher TCR diversity (inverse Simpson) was observed in tumor tissue than in normal lung tissue (about 410 vs 180, P = 0.0075, Mann-Whitney U test). Only about 16 patients were included in the cohort, and the need for larger samples and more detailed clinical data was noted by the authors. Because peripheral blood was not sequenced, the blood TCRbeta repertoires of the lung cancer patients in the study went unexamined. The sequencing platform is not named in the methods, and unique molecular identifiers are not mentioned.

Bulk unsorted tissue served as the source for RNA extraction, and RNA quality was assessed using a NanoDrop ND-1000 and an Agilent 2100. Donors were newly diagnosed lung cancer patients admitted for thoracic surgery in China between August and November 2014, without prior chemotherapy. The study excluded patients who had received radiotherapy or chemotherapy before or who had another cancer at the same time. Pieces of surgical tissue measuring about 1-2.2 cm3 were kept in RNAlater solution and stored at -80 degrees C until use. Receptors were amplified or captured by multiplex PCR. The instrument was an Illumina HiSeq 2500. TCRbeta libraries were constructed through three rounds of nested PCR with primers (Table S4) according to protocols adapted from ARM-PCR. PCR products of 200-500 bp were gel-excised and purified with the QIAquick gel extraction kit before sequencing. The source study handled its data this way. Trimmomatic was used to clean the reads, FLASH was used to merge the reads into complete CDR3 sequences, and MiTCR was used to assign the reads to V(D)J germline segments. Clonal diversity was computed as the inverse Simpson's index with VDJtools. In-frame sequences without a premature stop codon were defined as productive reads. The raw public reads went through TCRdb reprocessing: fastp at Q25, MiXCR clone calling, in-frame beta chains kept. Rows matching on CDR3 protein sequence are summarized as one entry with the most common DNA and genes. TCRdb, rather than the study authors, made the V and J calls. In all, the sample holds 60,000 to 85,000 distinct CDR3 sequences, and roughly 80% of those were seen once. The biggest ten clones account for approximately 12% of the sample.

The rearrangement combines TRBV7-9 with TRBJ2-6, with no D gene named confidently. The clonotype was recovered from a woman between 45 and 65 years old with non-small cell lung cancer. The material sequenced was lung tumor tissue. The base sequence is TGTGTCAGCAGCTTAGTTCCAGGCTCTGGGGCCAACGTCCTGACTTTC. It specifies CVSSLVPGSGANVLTF.